Below, 30 T cell receptor beta chains from the same sample are listed, as sequenced in a study of T cell clones after liver transplantation. Clones were read by immunoSEQ multiplex PCR, and TCRdb kept only the in-frame ones, dropping some. The table has 90,000 to 120,000 clones, approximately 78% seen once. This specimen was CD4+ T cells from blood, taken before liver transplant. The origin of the receptors is a human donor who received a liver transplant.

CDR3 protein: CASSQDPSKQETQYF. CDR3 nucleotide sequence: TGCGCCAGCAGCCAAGATCCGAGTAAGCAAGAGACCCAGTACTTC. The rearrangement joins TRBV4-1 to TRBJ2-5; D ambiguous. Per germline, CDR1 MGHRA and CDR2 YSYEKL. V lost 0 bases to trimming and J lost 2 bases, with 10 bases between them. The CDR3 has 15 amino acids.

The chain couples TRBV18 to TRBJ2-5, with TRBD2 identical over 11 bases. Germline V gene sequence: CDR1 KGHSH, CDR2 LQKENI. The CDR3 contains 16 residues. V lost 1 base, J lost 2 bases, and 3 bases stayed unmatched. The CDR3 spells CASSPRGLAGQETQYF. CDR3 sequence (DNA): TGTGCCAGCTCACCACGAGGACTAGCGGGTCAAGAGACCCAGTACTTC.

V gene TRBV28 combines with J gene TRBJ1-3; 7 bases are shared with TRBD1. The germline V gene encodes CDR1 MDHEN and CDR2 SYDVKM. The CDR3 extends over 16 amino acids. Germline trimming cut 6 bases from V and 3 bases from J; bases unmatched to any gene: 11. DNA of the CDR3: TGTGCCAGCAGACAACAGGGGACCCCTCTTGGAAACACCATATATTTT. Translating gives CASRQQGTPLGNTIYF.

The gene calls are TRBV6-1 and TRBJ2-7, with 9 nucleotides matching TRBD1. V shed 4 bases, J shed 3 bases, and the junction held 4 bases outside the gene matches. Germline values: CDR1 MNHNS, CDR2 SASEGT. The CDR3 length is 14 residues. The CDR3 spells CASSVGTGIYEQYF. The CDR3 DNA follows: TGTGCCAGCAGTGTAGGGACAGGGATCTACGAGCAGTACTTC.

The chain uses TRBV2 and TRBJ1-5, with 12 bases fitting TRBD1. Germline V gene data show CDR1 as SNHLY and CDR2 as FYNNEI. V shed 7 bases, J shed 2 bases, and the junction held 9 bases outside the gene matches. The CDR3 length is 17 residues. The CDR3 coding sequence is TGTGCCAGCATGCCGGGACAGGGGGCTACCCGCAATCAGCCCCAGCATTTT. Its translation: CASMPGQGATRNQPQHF.

The CDR3 DNA is TGTGCCAGCAGGGACAGGGGTTCGGGCAAGCAGTACTTC. Amino acids: CASRDRGSGKQYF. The chain has TRBV2 and TRBJ2-7; 9 bases map to TRBD1. CDR1 and CDR2 (germline): SNHLY, FYNNEI. The junction had 8 bases not matched to a gene; V was cut back by 6 bases and J by 8 bases. This CDR3 contains 13 residues.

The rearrangement uses TRBV27 and TRBJ2-5; 12 bases are a match to TRBD2. The germline gives CDR1 MNHEY, CDR2 SMNVEV (reference sequence). J lost 5 bases, V lost 5 bases, and 21 bases had no gene match. This CDR3 has 20 amino acids. The DNA for the CDR3 is TGTGCCAGCAGTCTAGGACCCCGACTAGCGGGAGACTTGGGTTGGGAGACCCAGTACTTC. Translated: CASSLGPRLAGDLGWETQYF.

V is TRBV6-6 and J is TRBJ1-3, with D uncertain. This CDR3 is built from 15 residues. CDR1 MNHNY and CDR2 SVGAGI come from the germline V gene (reference sequence). With 6 bases removed from V and 0 bases from J, the gap between germline ends came to 12 bases. CDR3 in DNA: TGTGCCAGCAGCCCCCGGTCCGCCTCTGGAAACACCATATATTTT. The encoded protein is CASSPRSASGNTIYF.

The chain has TRBV5-1 and TRBJ1-1; D call uncertain. Trimming cost V 0 bases and J 3 bases, with 15 bases left between them. The CDR3 runs to 16 residues. In germline, CDR1 is SGHRS, CDR2 YFSETQ. The CDR3 reads CASSLAVSGFDTEAFF. The CDR3 DNA reads TGCGCCAGCAGCTTGGCTGTTTCGGGTTTCGACACTGAAGCTTTCTTT.

J is TRBJ2-3 and V is TRBV18, with TRBD2 matching 8 bases. Trimming cost V 6 bases and J 4 bases; bases outside gene matches: 9. Germline V gives CDR1 KGHSH, CDR2 LQKENI. The CDR3 contains 15 residues. CDR3 residues: CASSQAGGRADTQYF. The CDR3 coding sequence is TGTGCCAGCTCGCAGGCGGGGGGCCGGGCAGATACGCAGTATTTT. Supplemented by reference TRBV18 and TRBJ2-3, the full variable domain reads NAGVMQNPRHLVRRRGQEARLRCSPMKGHSHVYWYRQLPEEGLKFMVYLQKENIIDESGMPKERFSAEFPKEGPSILRIQQVVRGDSAAYFCASSQAGGRADTQYFGPGTRLTVL.

The chain carries TRBV28 and TRBJ2-4; D might be TRBD2 (5 bases). This CDR3 has 14 amino acids. Trimming pared 5 bases from V and 4 bases from J, leaving 12 bases between. Germline CDR1 is MDHEN and CDR2 is SYDVKM. The CDR3, as DNA: TGTGCCAGCAGTCCCTCACGGGGAAAAAACATTCAGTACTTC. Its protein product is CASSPSRGKNIQYF. Complete variable domain (other parts from reference TRBV28 and TRBJ2-4): DVKVTQSSRYLVKRTGEKVFLECVQDMDHENMFWYRQDPGLGLRLIYFSYDVKMKEKGDIPEGYSVSREKKERFSLILESASTNQTSMYLCASSPSRGKNIQYFGAGTRLSVL.

The chain uses TRBV18 and TRBJ1-5; 11 positions match TRBD1. The CDR3 covers 15 residues. V was clipped by 6 bases and J by 7 bases; unmatched bases: 8. Germline V gene sequence: CDR1 KGHSH, CDR2 LQKENI. The CDR3 here is CASSRGTGGGQPQHF. CDR3 DNA sequence: TGTGCCAGCTCCCGGGGGACAGGGGGAGGCCAGCCCCAGCATTTT.

The chain has TRBV5-1 and TRBJ2-3; 11 nucleotides agree with TRBD1. The junction had 9 bases not matched to a gene; V was cut back by 4 bases and J by 8 bases. This CDR3 is 15 amino acids long. Germline V gene sequence: CDR1 SGHRS, CDR2 YFSETQ. CDR3 amino acids: CASSPRTGGDGTQYF. CDR3 nucleotide sequence: TGCGCCAGCAGCCCACGGACAGGGGGCGACGGTACGCAGTATTTT. The complete variable domain, with remaining parts taken from reference TRBV5-1 and TRBJ2-3, reads KAGVTQTPRYLIKTRGQQVTLSCSPISGHRSVSWYQQTPGQGLQFLFEYFSETQRNKGNFPGRFSGRQFSNSRSEMNVSTLELGDSALYLCASSPRTGGDGTQYFGPGTRLTVL.

The chain has TRBV5-4 and TRBJ1-4; possible D gene TRBD1, 5 bases. V was shortened by 1 base and J by 6 bases, with 16 bases between the two germline ends. The CDR3 has 16 amino acids. CDR1 and CDR2 from the germline V gene are SGHNT and YYREEE (reference sequence). CDR3 sequence (DNA): TGTGCCAGCAGCTTGTTCTCAGGGCGGCGGGATGAAAAACTGTTTTTT. Translated: CASSLFSGRRDEKLFF.

The V gene is TRBV7-2, the J gene TRBJ1-1; D may be TRBD1 (6 bases). The V end lost 2 bases, the J end lost 5 bases, and 12 bases lay between the germline ends. Germline-derived CDR1 and CDR2 are SGHTA and FQGNSA. This CDR3 is built from 14 residues. CDR3 nucleotide sequence: TGTGCCAGCAGCTTAACAGGGCGGGAGACTGAAGCTTTCTTT. Its protein product is CASSLTGRETEAFF.

This clone was detected a few times. A read error may account for a junction end that differs from germline. The chain uses TRBV19 and TRBJ1-2; D is undetermined. Looked up from germline, CDR1 is LNHDA and CDR2 is SQIVND (reference sequence). CDR3 size: 10 residues. CDR3 DNA sequence: TGCGGAGCAGGAACTTATGGCTACACCTTC. Translation gives CGAGTYGYTF.

V gene TRBV6-1 combines with J gene TRBJ2-7, with 7 bases fitting TRBD1. CDR3 length: 13 residues. Germline V gene lookup returns CDR1 MNHNS and CDR2 SASEGT. Unmatched junction bases numbered 5, after V lost 5 bases and J lost 4 bases. In DNA, the CDR3 is TGTGCCAGCAGTTATAACAGGGGATACGAGCAGTACTTC. Protein product: CASSYNRGYEQYF.

The chain joins TRBV18 to TRBJ2-3; D is unclear. Trimming removed 3 bases from V and 2 bases from J, with 12 bases in between. CDR1 and CDR2 (germline): KGHSH, LQKENI. CDR3 length: 15 residues. The CDR3: CASSPWTETTDTQYF. For the CDR3, the DNA is TGTGCCAGCTCACCCTGGACCGAAACCACAGATACGCAGTATTTT.

The chain employs TRBV5-1 and TRBJ1-5; D gene unclear. The CDR3 runs 13 residues. Trimming left V 3 bases short and J 4 bases short, with 8 bases between. Germline V lookup: CDR1 SGHRS, CDR2 YFSETQ. The CDR3 here is CASSSAGNQPQHF. CDR3 nucleotide sequence: TGCGCCAGCAGCTCCGCAGGTAATCAGCCCCAGCATTTT.

Written as DNA, the CDR3 is TGTGCCAGCAGCTTCGGGCAGGGCAGAACTGAAGCTTTCTTT. It translates to CASSFGQGRTEAFF. V usage is TRBV11-3 and J usage is TRBJ1-1; D might be TRBD1 (5 bases). Trimming shortened V by 3 bases and J by 5 bases, and 13 bases separated the two germline ends. Germline CDR1 reads SGHNT; CDR2 reads YENEEA. The CDR3 totals 14 residues. Full variable domain (missing parts from reference TRBV11-3 and TRBJ1-1): EAGVVQSPRYKIIEKKQPVAFWCNPISGHNTLYWYLQNLGQGPELLIRYENEEAVDDSQLPKDRFSAERLKGVDSTLKIQPAELGDSAVYLCASSFGQGRTEAFFGQGTRLTVV.

This rearrangement joins TRBV7-8 to TRBJ1-5, with a possible D match to TRBD1 (5 bases). This CDR3 has 13 residues. V lost 5 bases to trimming and J lost 2 bases, with 7 bases between them. Germline V gives CDR1 SGHVS, CDR2 FQNEAQ. The CDR3 loop is CASSRGGNQPQHF. CDR3 nucleotide sequence: TGTGCCAGCAGCCGGGGCGGCAATCAGCCCCAGCATTTT.

The chain combines TRBV29-1 with TRBJ1-2; 7 bases are a match to TRBD1. CDR3 length equals 12 residues. The germline gives CDR1 SQVTM, CDR2 ANQGSEA. J lost 8 bases, V lost 6 bases, and 9 bases had no gene match. CDR3 coding DNA: TGCAGCGTGACCACAGGGGAGGGCGGCTACACCTTC. It translates to CSVTTGEGGYTF.

This clone was seen a few times. This chain joins TRBV7-9 and TRBJ1-5, with D tentatively TRBD1 (5 bases). The CDR3 loop spans 12 amino acids. The V gene's germline CDR1 is SEHNR and CDR2 FQNEAQ (reference sequence). Trimming took off 4 bases at V and 9 bases at J, with 10 bases between the two ends. The CDR3 DNA reads as TGTGCCAGCAGCTCACAGGATAGGCCCCAGCATTTT. Protein product: CASSSQDRPQHF.

The sample holds many counts of this clone. J is TRBJ1-2 and V is TRBV7-2, with 11 bases identical to TRBD1. There are 15 residues in the CDR3. Germline CDR1 is SGHTA and CDR2 is FQGNSA. Losses at the gene ends were 4 bases for V and 4 bases for J; bases not matched to a gene: 5. The CDR3 sequence: CASSSGQGASYGYTF. In DNA, the CDR3 is TGTGCCAGCAGCTCCGGACAGGGGGCGAGCTATGGCTACACCTTC.

In its sample, this clone was seen a few times. The V and J genes are TRBV11-2 and TRBJ2-2; weak D call: TRBD1 (7 bases). The germline V gene has CDR1 SGHAT and CDR2 FQNNGV. CDR3 size: 14 residues. V was shortened by 5 bases and J by 4 bases, with 11 bases between the two germline ends. The CDR3 DNA reads as TGTGCCAGCAGCCACAGGGGAGGCACCGGGGAGCTGTTTTTT. Its translation is CASSHRGGTGELFF.

The J gene is TRBJ1-6, the V gene TRBV6-5; 8 bases map to TRBD1. CDR1 and CDR2 from the germline V gene are MNHEY and SVGAGI. With 1 base clipped from V and 9 bases from J, the junction kept 8 bases outside the gene matches. The CDR3 totals 16 residues. For the CDR3, the DNA is TGTGCCAGCAGTTACTACCGGACAGGGCCTTCTTCACCCCTCCACTTT. Translation gives CASSYYRTGPSSPLHF.

This chain joins TRBV5-1 and TRBJ2-7; 11 nucleotides match TRBD2. V was clipped by 0 bases and J by 6 bases; unmatched bases: 17. The length of the CDR3 is 19 residues. Germline loops: CDR1 SGHRS, CDR2 YFSETQ. The CDR3 coding sequence is TGCGCCAGCAGCTTGGCATTTGCCGGGGTTAGCGGGAGGGCCGGCGAGCAGTACTTC. It is translated as CASSLAFAGVSGRAGEQYF.

The chain couples TRBV18 to TRBJ2-1; possible D gene TRBD2, 7 bases. This CDR3 contains 17 residues. Trimming stripped 3 bases from V and 1 base from J, with 16 bases between. The germline gives CDR1 KGHSH, CDR2 LQKENI. The CDR3 region is CASSPSPGEGSYNEQFF. The CDR3 DNA reads as TGTGCCAGCTCACCCAGTCCAGGGGAGGGATCCTACAATGAGCAGTTCTTC.

The chain couples TRBV5-8 to TRBJ2-1, with D perhaps TRBD1 (6 bases). V lost 2 bases to trimming and J lost 5 bases, with 17 bases between them. The germline V gene has CDR1 SGHTS and CDR2 YDEGEE. The CDR3 sequence is 16 residues long. CDR3: CASSFGQRTTNNEQFF. The CDR3 DNA follows: TGTGCCAGCAGCTTCGGACAGCGGACGACGAACAATGAGCAGTTCTTC.

This CDR3 reads CASSPSRNTGELFF. The CDR3 region has the DNA TGTGCCAGCAGTCCTAGCCGGAACACCGGGGAGCTGTTTTTT. The genes are TRBV28 and TRBJ2-2; D perhaps matches TRBD2 (5 bases). V dropped 5 bases and J dropped 1 base, with 8 bases sitting between them. Germline V gene data show CDR1 as MDHEN and CDR2 as SYDVKM. The CDR3 covers 14 residues.